These T cell receptor beta chains were read from a single sample in a study of T cell repertoires in cytomegalovirus infection. TCRdb redid the calling of the reads with MiXCR, one entry per CDR3 protein. Of approximately 600,000 distinct CDR3 sequences in the sample, around 40% are singletons; the top ten hold more than 40%. These TCRs are of unknown antigen specificity. Specimen: cultured PBMCs, collected from culture after CMV antigen stimulation. The receptors originated from a human donor in good health (CMV status not recorded). Some clones in this sample may be carry-over from other donors' samples. Each CDR3 is given with its conserved first and last residue. Fields, in order: clone size, J gene, V gene, CDR3 length, CDR3 protein. A clone size is listed for some rows: how often the clone was seen (once, few, many), or a class if it is expanded.

size: .; J: TRBJ2-1; V: TRBV6-2/TRBV6-3; length: 16; CDR3: CASSLGPPSPYNEQFF
size: few; J: TRBJ2-3; V: TRBV7-8; length: 16; CDR3: CASSHRGGGSPDTQYF
size: once; J: TRBJ1-1; V: TRBV5-5; length: 14; CDR3: CASSLELWNTEAFF
size: many; J: TRBJ1-5; V: TRBV6-1; length: 15; CDR3: CASSPWGQPNQPQHF
size: many; J: TRBJ2-7; V: TRBV7-8; length: 17; CDR3: CASSLAGQGHLGFEQYF
size: .; J: TRBJ1-2; V: TRBV4-1; length: 15; CDR3: CASSQARGLFYGYTF
size: .; J: TRBJ2-5; V: TRBV12-3/TRBV12-4; length: 14; CDR3: CASRKGGQGETQYF
size: few; J: TRBJ2-2; V: TRBV15; length: 16; CDR3: CATSRDGLLNTGELFF
size: .; J: TRBJ2-5; V: TRBV24-1; length: 19; CDR3: CATSDLQGTRSVYRETQYF
size: .; J: TRBJ2-7; V: TRBV25-1; length: 19; CDR3: CASSEYFGTSGREAGEQYF
size: .; J: TRBJ2-4; V: TRBV7-9; length: 14; CDR3: CASSVGVTKNIQYF
size: .; J: TRBJ1-4; V: TRBV5-1; length: 15; CDR3: CASSFGQATNEKLFF
size: .; J: TRBJ1-1; V: TRBV12-3/TRBV12-4; length: 13; CDR3: CASSLRAATEAFF
size: few; J: TRBJ1-1; V: TRBV12-3/TRBV12-4; length: 15; CDR3: CASSSDRGGVTEAFF
size: .; J: TRBJ2-6; V: TRBV19; length: 16; CDR3: CASSTTGGAGANVLTF
size: .; J: TRBJ1-3; V: TRBV12-3/TRBV12-4; length: 13; CDR3: CASSRASGNTIYF
size: few; J: TRBJ1-6; V: TRBV7-2; length: 15; CDR3: CASSRQVFQGAILHF
size: few; J: TRBJ2-1; V: TRBV11-1; length: 13; CDR3: CASSPRTAGEQFF
size: few; J: TRBJ2-2; V: TRBV5-1; length: 16; CDR3: CASSPRSGANTGELFF
size: .; J: TRBJ1-5; V: TRBV18; length: 13; CDR3: CASSGGDNQPQHF
size: .; J: TRBJ2-2; V: TRBV7-2; length: 17; CDR3: CASSFPRGQGGAGELFF
size: .; J: TRBJ2-1; V: TRBV7-3; length: 15; CDR3: CASSLTAGGPNEQFF
size: .; J: TRBJ1-1; V: TRBV19; length: 15; CDR3: CASSIGRGGNTEAFF
size: .; J: TRBJ2-1; V: TRBV19; length: 16; CDR3: CASSIGFGRTYNEQFF
size: once; J: TRBJ2-7; V: TRBV9; length: 15; CDR3: CASSSGGTTAYEQYF
size: few; J: TRBJ2-3; V: TRBV12-3/TRBV12-4; length: 15; CDR3: CASNGRGWREDTQYF
size: .; J: TRBJ2-1; V: TRBV20-1; length: 15; CDR3: CSAARDLASDNEQFF
size: few; J: TRBJ2-1; V: TRBV25-1; length: 13; CDR3: CATVPSSYNEQFF
size: many; J: TRBJ2-7; V: TRBV7-6; length: 13; CDR3: CASSRTEIYEQYF
size: .; J: TRBJ2-2; V: TRBV6-5; length: 16; CDR3: CASSQASPANTGELFF
size: many; J: TRBJ2-3; V: TRBV7-6; length: 14; CDR3: CASSQPGQADTQYF
size: .; J: TRBJ1-1; V: TRBV6-5; length: 11; CDR3: CASSRKGEAFF
size: few; J: TRBJ2-7; V: TRBV7-4; length: 14; CDR3: CASSTRTSGGEQYF
size: .; J: TRBJ2-7; V: TRBV7-2; length: 14; CDR3: CASNRGGGLYEQYF
size: .; J: TRBJ2-7; V: TRBV2; length: 12; CDR3: CASSATGYEQYF
size: .; J: TRBJ2-1; V: TRBV11-1; length: 14; CDR3: CASRSSRDYNEQFF
size: few; J: TRBJ1-2; V: TRBV6-5; length: 15; CDR3: CASSYGGTGLGGYTF
size: .; J: TRBJ2-6; V: TRBV7-6; length: 14; CDR3: CASSPREGANVLTF
size: .; J: TRBJ2-1; V: TRBV6-5; length: 11; CDR3: CASSQGQGEFF
size: .; J: TRBJ2-1; V: TRBV15; length: 16; CDR3: CATSSPGTRTYNEQFF
size: .; J: TRBJ1-6; V: TRBV7-6; length: 15; CDR3: CASSHSPQDNSPLHF
size: .; J: TRBJ2-3; V: TRBV25-1; length: 12; CDR3: CASKSGADTQYF
size: .; J: TRBJ2-5; V: TRBV7-6; length: 16; CDR3: CASGPIRGPRDGTQYF
size: .; J: TRBJ2-5; V: TRBV11-2; length: 18; CDR3: CASSLAGVRGRLQETQYF
size: .; J: TRBJ2-7; V: TRBV20-1; length: 11; CDR3: CSARIRYEQYF
size: few; J: TRBJ1-1; V: TRBV6-1; length: 12; CDR3: CASSEVNTEAFF
size: many; J: TRBJ2-2; V: TRBV7-2; length: 17; CDR3: CASSLGVGGGGTGELFF
size: .; J: TRBJ2-1; V: TRBV7-2; length: 15; CDR3: CASNRLAGDSYEQFF
size: .; J: TRBJ1-1; V: TRBV10-3; length: 14; CDR3: CATSAPPRDTEAFF
size: few; J: TRBJ2-5; V: TRBV2; length: 13; CDR3: CASSERQRETQYF
size: few; J: TRBJ1-2; V: TRBV4-1; length: 15; CDR3: CASSRDPGQLYGYTF
size: many; J: TRBJ2-5; V: TRBV10-2; length: 12; CDR3: CASSGSGGTQYF
size: .; J: TRBJ2-7; V: TRBV7-6; length: 16; CDR3: CASSLGSGQGVGEQYF
size: .; J: TRBJ2-2; V: TRBV6-1; length: 15; CDR3: CASSLSPSYTGELFF
size: .; J: TRBJ2-7; V: TRBV29-1; length: 13; CDR3: CSVKPAGPYEQYF